What follows describes a single T cell receptor beta chain. This specimen belongs to a study of monozygotic twins with cystic fibrosis. The table came from immunoSEQ multiplex PCR; TCRdb's copy has only in-frame clones and leaves some out. The table shows some 32,000 clones, with more than 85% occurring only once. This clonotype was sampled from a girl aged 2-10 years with cystic fibrosis. The source material was blood.

The CDR3 bases are TGCGCCAGCAGACCACAGCCGGAGAGCTCCTATAATTCACCCCTCCACTTT. It codes for CASRPQPESSYNSPLHF. This chain connects TRBV5-1 to TRBJ1-6; D is undetermined. The V gene lost 5 bases and the J gene lost 0 bases, with 15 bases spanning the gap. The CDR3 is made up of 17 amino acids. CDR1 and CDR2 from the germline V gene are SGHRS and YFSETQ.